The entry below describes one T cell receptor beta chain. Its target antigen remains unknown. Per-base quality was not reported, and no clone a single base away is much larger than it. In light of the paper, this sample's time point label describes: cycle 4 day 1 (C4D1), after around six weeks of nivolumab. All trial patients had relapsed after autologous stem cell transplantation, with cohorts A, B and C differing in prior brentuximab vedotin exposure. A Miltenyi CD4+ T cell isolation kit was used for magnetic negative selection to purify CD4+ T cells from thawed PBMCs. The trial cohort was composed of 56 patients with relapsed/refractory classical Hodgkin lymphoma, for whom complete response, partial response or progressive disease was recorded as best overall response. Trial patients were treated with single-agent nivolumab in the multi-cohort phase II CheckMate 205 trial. Best overall response was determined by an independent review committee according to the 2007 International Working Group response criteria. Trial PBMCs were obtained immediately prior to nivolumab initiation (C1D1) and on therapy at cycle 2 day 1 and cycle 4 day 1. Peripheral blood was collected in 8 mL Vacutainer Cell Preparation Tubes, from which PBMCs were isolated by centrifugation and then cryopreserved. Purified CD4+ and CD8+ fractions were generated only in cases for which an additional PBMC sample was available. Magnetically labelled cells were removed on LS columns in a quadroMACS separator, and the flow-through was retained as the purified fraction.

Genomic DNA was isolated using the Qiagen DNeasy kit from unsorted PBMCs as well as from negatively selected CD4+ and CD8+ fractions. Amplification of TCR beta CDR3 regions was done by immunoSEQ multiplex PCR with primers that anneal to V and J segments. Amplification bias was minimized using a synthetic immune receptor repertoire, and residual bias was removed computationally after sequencing. From the authors' description of their analysis: Repertoire diversity was quantified as the Shannon entropy index using custom Python scripts. Unsorted, CD4+ and CD8+ repertoires were analyzed separately, except for combined analyses in which CD4+ and CD8+ sequences were merged in silico. A clone counted as expanded when the clone's frequency after treatment rose at least 2-fold relative to C1D1, and clones undetected at baseline were given a pseudocount of 0.5. Singleton clones were defined as clones with 0 or 1 copy at C1D1, and non-singleton clones were defined as clones with 2 or more copies. By matching protein sequences in sorted samples from the same patient, clones expanded in unsorted samples were annotated as CD4+, CD8+ or unknown. Wilcoxon tests were applied to paired samples to test diversity changes from C1D1 to C4D1. The immuneACCESS repertoire file appears here via TCRdb, limited to in-frame rearrangements. These files lack a portion of the clones; in checked studies, under half of the deficit traces to unresolved V genes, and the cause of the others is not known. V, J and clone size are those of that table, while D and trimming were read from the DNA. The sample table records about 15,000 clones; over 70% of these occur just once. The ten most abundant clones make up around 2% of the sample.

CDR1 and CDR2, looked up from the germline V gene (reference sequence), are SGHNT and YYREEE. Trimming accounts for 0 bases at V and 3 bases at J, while the number of junction bases matched to no gene is 6. Inclusive of the bounding cysteine and phenylalanine, the CDR3 is 16 residues long. Solely the CDR3 DNA is kept, with 48 bases framed from the first base. The data are from a study of PD-1 blockade in classical Hodgkin lymphoma (dated by TCRdb to between 2020 and 2021). For context, the study as a whole: Nivolumab dosing was 3 mg/kg intravenously every 2 weeks, continuing until either disease progression or unacceptable toxicity. To define a peripheral blood immune signature of response to PD-1 blockade in classical Hodgkin lymphoma, the study combined TCR beta sequencing with CyTOF. The research as a whole found: Lower diversity was seen in patients whose nivolumab began less than 1 year after ASCT, and these patients were left out of later analyses so that immune reconstitution would not confound the results. The study covered only a single clinical trial cohort, and the causes of the repertoire differences, possibly disease activity or prior therapy, were still not defined. By C4D1, a significant rise was seen in CD4+ TCR diversity but not in CD8+ TCR diversity (p=0.0027 vs p=0.16), and the rise was most apparent among complete responders (p=0.02). Baseline TCR diversity was reported to be lower in newly diagnosed patients than in healthy donors, and even lower in relapsed/refractory patients. Trial patients with a complete response had baseline diversity similar to that of newly diagnosed patients, while partial responders and progressors had significantly lower diversity.

The receptor was derived from a human donor with classical Hodgkin lymphoma. The sequence joins TRBV5-4 to TRBJ2-7; 10 middle bases align to TRBD1. The material was CD4+ T cells from blood, obtained before the fourth cycle of nivolumab. The DNA reads TGTGCCAGCAGCTTGGGGATGGGACAGGGGTTCTACGAGCAGTACTTC. It codes for CASSLGMGQGFYEQYF.